The source of this T cell receptor beta chain is a study of blood T cell repertoires in COVID-19. Study in general: Acute and convalescent COVID-19 samples came from the United States, Italy and Spain.

Study processing details: The assay estimated nucleated cells by amplifying reference gene primers. Measured with immunoSEQ multiplex PCR; TCRdb has only the in-frame clones, and not every one. V and J calls and clone size are copied from that table; D and trimming were computed from the DNA. Here the sample spans 200,000 to 250,000 clones, more than 65% being singletons. V dropped 1 base and J dropped 1 base, with 14 bases sitting between them. The CDR3 extends over 16 amino acids. CDR1 and CDR2 (germline): MDHEN, SYDVKM. Sequencing was carried out using peripheral blood. The receptor was isolated from a woman in her 30s who had recovered from COVID-19. The gene calls are TRBV28 and TRBJ2-7; no clear D. This CDR3 reads CASSLLSGKLSYEQYF. CDR3 DNA sequence: TGTGCCAGCAGTTTATTGTCAGGAAAACTGTCCTACGAGCAGTACTTC. Full variable domain (missing parts from reference TRBV28 and TRBJ2-7): DVKVTQSSRYLVKRTGEKVFLECVQDMDHENMFWYRQDPGLGLRLIYFSYDVKMKEKGDIPEGYSVSREKKERFSLILESASTNQTSMYLCASSLLSGKLSYEQYFGPGTRLTVT.